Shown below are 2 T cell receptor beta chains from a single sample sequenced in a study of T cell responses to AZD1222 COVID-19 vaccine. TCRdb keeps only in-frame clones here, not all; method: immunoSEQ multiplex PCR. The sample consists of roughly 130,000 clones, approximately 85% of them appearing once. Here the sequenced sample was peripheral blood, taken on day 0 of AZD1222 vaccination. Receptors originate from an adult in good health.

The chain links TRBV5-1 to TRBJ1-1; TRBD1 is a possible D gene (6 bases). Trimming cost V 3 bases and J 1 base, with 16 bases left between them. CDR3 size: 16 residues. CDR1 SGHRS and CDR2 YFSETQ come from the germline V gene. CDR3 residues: CASSSSSRGQNTEAFF. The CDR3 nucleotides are TGCGCCAGCAGCTCGAGCAGCCGGGGGCAGAACACTGAAGCTTTCTTT. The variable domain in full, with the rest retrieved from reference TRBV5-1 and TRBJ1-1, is KAGVTQTPRYLIKTRGQQVTLSCSPISGHRSVSWYQQTPGQGLQFLFEYFSETQRNKGNFPGRFSGRQFSNSRSEMNVSTLELGDSALYLCASSSSSRGQNTEAFFGQGTRLTVV.

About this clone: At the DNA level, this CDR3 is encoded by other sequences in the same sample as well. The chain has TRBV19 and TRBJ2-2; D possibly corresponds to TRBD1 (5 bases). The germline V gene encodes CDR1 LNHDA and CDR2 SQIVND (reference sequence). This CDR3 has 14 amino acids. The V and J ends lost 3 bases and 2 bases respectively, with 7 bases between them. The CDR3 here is CASSIRGNTGELFF. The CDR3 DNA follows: TGTGCCAGTAGTATTAGGGGAAACACCGGGGAGCTGTTTTTT. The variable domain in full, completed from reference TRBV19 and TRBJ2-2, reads DGGITQSPKYLFRKEGQNVTLSCEQNLNHDAMYWYRQDPGQGLRLIYYSQIVNDFQKGDIAEGYSVSREKKESFPLTVTSAQKNPTAFYLCASSIRGNTGELFFGEGSRLTVL.